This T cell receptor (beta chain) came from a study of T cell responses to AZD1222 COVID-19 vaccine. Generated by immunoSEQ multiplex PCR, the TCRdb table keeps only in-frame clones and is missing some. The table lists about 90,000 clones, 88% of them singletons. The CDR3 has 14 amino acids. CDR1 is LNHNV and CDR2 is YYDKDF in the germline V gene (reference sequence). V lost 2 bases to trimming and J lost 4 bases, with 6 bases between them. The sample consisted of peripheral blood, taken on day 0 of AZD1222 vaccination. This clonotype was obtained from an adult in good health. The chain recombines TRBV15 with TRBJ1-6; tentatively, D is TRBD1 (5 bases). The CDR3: CATSRRGYNSPLHF. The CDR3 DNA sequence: TGTGCCACCAGCAGACGGGGGTATAATTCACCCCTCCACTTT. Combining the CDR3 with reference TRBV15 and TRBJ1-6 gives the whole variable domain DAMVIQNPRYQVTQFGKPVTLSCSQTLNHNVMYWYQQKSSQAPKLLFHYYDKDFNNEADTPDNFQSRRPNTSFCFLDIRSPGLGDTAMYLCATSRRGYNSPLHFGNGTRLTVT.